This TCR beta chain was captured by sequencing in a study of cytomegalovirus exposure and HLA in healthy donors. Of note for this clone: Its target is not known.

PCR amplification relied on 60 Vbeta primers (plus 13 Jbeta primers). Data came from immunoSEQ multiplex PCR; TCRdb stores just in-frame clones and leaves some out. The sample has about 150,000 clones, around 75% seen once. Notes on the study in general: Available immune exposure information covered CMV serostatus only. In a later analysis, TCR association rates varied by HLA locus: DRB1 most, HLA-C fewest.

V dropped 0 bases and J dropped 8 bases, with 11 bases sitting between them. Germline assignment: CDR1 SGHRS and CDR2 YFSETQ. This CDR3 spans 13 amino acids. The chain links TRBV5-1 to TRBJ1-1; D ambiguous. This receptor was identified in a male donor in good health and CMV-seronegative. Material: PBMCs. The CDR3 DNA reads TGCGCCAGCAGCTTGGAATATGGAGCGGAAGCTTTCTTT. Protein product: CASSLEYGAEAFF.